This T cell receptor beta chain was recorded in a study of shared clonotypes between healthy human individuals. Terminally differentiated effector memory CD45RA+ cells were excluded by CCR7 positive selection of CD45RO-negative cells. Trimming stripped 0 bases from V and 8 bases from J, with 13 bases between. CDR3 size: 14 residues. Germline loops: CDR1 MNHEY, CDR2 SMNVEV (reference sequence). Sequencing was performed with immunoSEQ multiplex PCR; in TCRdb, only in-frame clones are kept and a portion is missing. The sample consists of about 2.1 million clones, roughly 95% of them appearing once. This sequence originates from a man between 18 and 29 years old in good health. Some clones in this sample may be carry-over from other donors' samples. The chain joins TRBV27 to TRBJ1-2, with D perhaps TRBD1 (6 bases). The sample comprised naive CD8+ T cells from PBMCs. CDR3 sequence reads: CASSLSGAGGGYTF. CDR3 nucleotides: TGTGCCAGCAGTTTATCAGGGGCTGGGGGCGGCTACACCTTC.